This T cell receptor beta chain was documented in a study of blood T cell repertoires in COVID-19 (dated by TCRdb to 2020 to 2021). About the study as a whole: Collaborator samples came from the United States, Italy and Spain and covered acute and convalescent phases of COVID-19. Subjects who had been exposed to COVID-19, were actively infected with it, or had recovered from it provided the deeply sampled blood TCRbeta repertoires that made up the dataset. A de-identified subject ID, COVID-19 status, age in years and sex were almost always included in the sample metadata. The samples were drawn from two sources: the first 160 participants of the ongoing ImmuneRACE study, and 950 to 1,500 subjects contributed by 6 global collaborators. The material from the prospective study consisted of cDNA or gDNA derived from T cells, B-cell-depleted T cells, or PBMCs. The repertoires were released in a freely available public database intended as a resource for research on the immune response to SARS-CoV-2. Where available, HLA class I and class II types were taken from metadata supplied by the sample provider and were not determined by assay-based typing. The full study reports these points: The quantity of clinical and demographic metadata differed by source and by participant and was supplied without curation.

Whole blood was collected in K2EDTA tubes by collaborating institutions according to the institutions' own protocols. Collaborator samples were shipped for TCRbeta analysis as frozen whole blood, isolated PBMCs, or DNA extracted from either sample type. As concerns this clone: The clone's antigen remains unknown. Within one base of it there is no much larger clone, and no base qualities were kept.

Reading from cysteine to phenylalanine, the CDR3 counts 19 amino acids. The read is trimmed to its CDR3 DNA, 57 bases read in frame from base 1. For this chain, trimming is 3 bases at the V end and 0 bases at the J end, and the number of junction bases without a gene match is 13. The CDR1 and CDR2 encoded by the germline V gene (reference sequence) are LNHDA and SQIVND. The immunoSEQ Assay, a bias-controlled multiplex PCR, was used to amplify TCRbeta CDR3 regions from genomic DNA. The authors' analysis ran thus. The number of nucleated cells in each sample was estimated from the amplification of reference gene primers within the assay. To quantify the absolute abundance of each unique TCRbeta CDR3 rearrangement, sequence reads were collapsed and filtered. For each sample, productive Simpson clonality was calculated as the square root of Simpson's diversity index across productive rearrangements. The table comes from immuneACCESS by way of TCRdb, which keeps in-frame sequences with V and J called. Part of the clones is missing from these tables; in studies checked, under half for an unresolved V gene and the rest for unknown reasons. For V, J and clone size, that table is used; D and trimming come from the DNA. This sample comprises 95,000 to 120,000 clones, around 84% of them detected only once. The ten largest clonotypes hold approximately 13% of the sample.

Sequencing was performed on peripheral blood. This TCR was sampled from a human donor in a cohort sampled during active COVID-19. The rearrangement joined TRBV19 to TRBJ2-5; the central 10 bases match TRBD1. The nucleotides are TGTGCCAGTAGTATGCGAAAAGTGCGGACAGGGGGAAACCAAGAGACCCAGTACTTC. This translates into CASSMRKVRTGGNQETQYF.